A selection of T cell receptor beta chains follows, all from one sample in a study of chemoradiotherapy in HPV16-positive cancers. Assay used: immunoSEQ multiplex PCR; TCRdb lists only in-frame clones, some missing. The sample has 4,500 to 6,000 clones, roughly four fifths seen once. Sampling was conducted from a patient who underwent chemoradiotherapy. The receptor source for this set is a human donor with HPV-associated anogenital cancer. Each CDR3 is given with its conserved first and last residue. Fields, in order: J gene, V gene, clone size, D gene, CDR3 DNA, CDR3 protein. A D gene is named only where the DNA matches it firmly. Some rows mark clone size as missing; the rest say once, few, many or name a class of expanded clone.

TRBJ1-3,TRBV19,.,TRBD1,TGTGCCAGTAGTATCGGACAGGGGGCCAGCTCGGGAAACACCATATATTTT,CASSIGQGASSGNTIYF
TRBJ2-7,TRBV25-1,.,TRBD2,TGTGCCAGCAGTGATCCTAGCGGCTACGAGCAGTACTTC,CASSDPSGYEQYF
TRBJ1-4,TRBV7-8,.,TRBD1,TGTGCCAGCAGCTTCGGACAGGGAAGGACTAATGAAAAACTGTTTTTT,CASSFGQGRTNEKLFF
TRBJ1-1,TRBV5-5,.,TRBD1,TGTGCCAGCAGCCTAACAGGGGTTGCGGGTACTGAAGCTTTCTTT,CASSLTGVAGTEAFF
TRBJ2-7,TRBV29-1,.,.,TGCAGCGTTTCCGGGGTAACGGCCTACGAGCAGTACTTC,CSVSGVTAYEQYF
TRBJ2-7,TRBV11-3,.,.,TGTGCCAGCAGCCCTTCTCCCTACGAGCAGTACTTC,CASSPSPYEQYF
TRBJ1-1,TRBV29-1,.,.,TGCAGCTATGAGAGGCAAAACACTGAAGCTTTCTTT,CSYERQNTEAFF
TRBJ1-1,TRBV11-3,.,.,TGTGCCGGCAGCTTAGTGGGCAGGGGTAGGACTGAAGCTTTCTTT,CAGSLVGRGRTEAFF
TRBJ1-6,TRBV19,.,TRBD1,TGTGCCAGTAGATCACAGGGGTCGTCCTATAATTCACCCCTCCACTTT,CASRSQGSSYNSPLHF
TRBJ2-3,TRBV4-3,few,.,TGCGCCAGCAGCCAAGTCCGAAGGGGCCCAGATACGCAGTATTTT,CASSQVRRGPDTQYF